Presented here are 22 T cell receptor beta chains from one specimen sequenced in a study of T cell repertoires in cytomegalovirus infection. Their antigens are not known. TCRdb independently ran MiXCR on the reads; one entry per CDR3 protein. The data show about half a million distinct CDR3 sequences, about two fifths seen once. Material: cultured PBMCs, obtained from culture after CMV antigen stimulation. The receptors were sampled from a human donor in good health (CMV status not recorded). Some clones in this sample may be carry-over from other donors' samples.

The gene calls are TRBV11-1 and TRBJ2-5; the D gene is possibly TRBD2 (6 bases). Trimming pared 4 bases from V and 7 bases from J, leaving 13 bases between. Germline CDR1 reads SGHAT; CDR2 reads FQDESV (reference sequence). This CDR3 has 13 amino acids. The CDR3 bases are TGTGCCAGCAGCTATGGAGGGATGGGGACCCAGTACTTC. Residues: CASSYGGMGTQYF.

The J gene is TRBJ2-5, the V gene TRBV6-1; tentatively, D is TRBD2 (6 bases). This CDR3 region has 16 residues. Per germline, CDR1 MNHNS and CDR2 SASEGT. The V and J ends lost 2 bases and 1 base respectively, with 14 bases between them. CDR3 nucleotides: TGTGCCAGCAGTGAACGCCTAGGAGGGACCCAAGAGACCCAGTACTTC. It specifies CASSERLGGTQETQYF.

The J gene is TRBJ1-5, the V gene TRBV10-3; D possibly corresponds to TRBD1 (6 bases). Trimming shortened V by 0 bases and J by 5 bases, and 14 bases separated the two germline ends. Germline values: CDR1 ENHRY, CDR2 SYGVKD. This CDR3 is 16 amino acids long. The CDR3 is CAISESGPGVDQPQHF. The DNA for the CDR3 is TGTGCCATCAGTGAGTCAGGGCCAGGGGTTGATCAGCCCCAGCATTTT.

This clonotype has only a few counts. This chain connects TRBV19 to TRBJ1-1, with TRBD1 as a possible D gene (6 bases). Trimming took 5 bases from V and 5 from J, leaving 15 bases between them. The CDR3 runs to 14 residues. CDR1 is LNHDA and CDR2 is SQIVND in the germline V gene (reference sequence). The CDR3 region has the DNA TGTGCCAGTAGTTCGACAGGCAGGTGGACTGAAGCTTTCTTT. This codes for CASSSTGRWTEAFF.

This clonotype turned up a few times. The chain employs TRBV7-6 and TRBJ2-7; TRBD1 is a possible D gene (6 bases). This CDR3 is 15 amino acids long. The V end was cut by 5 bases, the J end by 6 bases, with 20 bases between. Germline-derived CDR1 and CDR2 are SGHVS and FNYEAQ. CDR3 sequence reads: CASSDSVQGMREQYF. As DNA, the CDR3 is TGTGCCAGCAGCGACTCCGTACAGGGTATGCGCGAGCAGTACTTC.

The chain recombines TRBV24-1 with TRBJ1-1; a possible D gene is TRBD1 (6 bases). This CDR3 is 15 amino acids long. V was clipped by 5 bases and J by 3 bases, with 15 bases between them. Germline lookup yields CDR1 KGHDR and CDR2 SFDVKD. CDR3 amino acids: CATSGSREGDTEAFF. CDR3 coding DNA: TGTGCCACCAGTGGGTCGAGGGAGGGGGACACTGAAGCTTTCTTT.

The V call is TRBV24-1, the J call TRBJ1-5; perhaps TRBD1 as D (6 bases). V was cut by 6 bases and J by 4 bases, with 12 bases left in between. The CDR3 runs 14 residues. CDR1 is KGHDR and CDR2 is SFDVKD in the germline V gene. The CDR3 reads CATSPTGRNQPQHF. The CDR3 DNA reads TGTGCCACCAGTCCTACAGGGAGAAATCAGCCCCAGCATTTT.

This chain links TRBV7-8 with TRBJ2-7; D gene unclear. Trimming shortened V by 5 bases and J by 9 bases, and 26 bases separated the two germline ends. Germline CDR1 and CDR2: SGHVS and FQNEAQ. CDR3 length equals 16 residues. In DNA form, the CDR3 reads TGTGCCAGCAGCCACGAAGGGCTTAAGGGTTGGTTTCGGCAGTACTTC. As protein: CASSHEGLKGWFRQYF.

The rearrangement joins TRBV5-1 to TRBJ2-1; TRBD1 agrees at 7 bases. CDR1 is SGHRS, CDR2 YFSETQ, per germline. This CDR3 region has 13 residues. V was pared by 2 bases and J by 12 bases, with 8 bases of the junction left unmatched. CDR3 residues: CASSLLRAGGQFF. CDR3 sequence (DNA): TGCGCCAGCAGCTTACTCCGAGCAGGGGGGCAGTTCTTC.

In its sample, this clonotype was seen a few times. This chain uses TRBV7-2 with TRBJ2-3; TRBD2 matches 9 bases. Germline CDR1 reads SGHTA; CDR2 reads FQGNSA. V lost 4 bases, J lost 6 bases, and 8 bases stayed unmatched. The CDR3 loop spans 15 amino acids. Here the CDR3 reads CASSYPSGERDTQYF. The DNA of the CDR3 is TGTGCCAGCAGCTACCCTAGCGGGGAGAGGGATACGCAGTATTTT.

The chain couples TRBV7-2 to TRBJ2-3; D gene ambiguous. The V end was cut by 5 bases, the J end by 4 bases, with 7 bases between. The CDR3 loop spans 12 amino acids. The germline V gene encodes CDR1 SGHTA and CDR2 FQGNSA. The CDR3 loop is CASSPVADTQYF. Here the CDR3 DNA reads TGTGCCAGCAGCCCGGTAGCAGATACGCAGTATTTT.

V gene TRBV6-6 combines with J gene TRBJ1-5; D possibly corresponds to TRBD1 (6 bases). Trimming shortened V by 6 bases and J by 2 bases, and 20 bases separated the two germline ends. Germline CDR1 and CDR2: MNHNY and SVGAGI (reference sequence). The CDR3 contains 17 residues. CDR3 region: CASRRDRISVGNQPQHF. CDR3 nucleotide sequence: TGTGCCAGCAGGAGAGACAGGATTTCAGTAGGCAATCAGCCCCAGCATTTT.

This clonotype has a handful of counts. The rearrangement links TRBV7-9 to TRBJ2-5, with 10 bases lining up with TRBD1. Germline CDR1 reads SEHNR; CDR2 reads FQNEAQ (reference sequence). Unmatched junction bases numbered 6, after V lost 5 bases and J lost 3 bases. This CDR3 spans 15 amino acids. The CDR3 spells CASSRGQGFKETQYF. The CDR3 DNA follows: TGTGCCAGCAGCCGGGGACAGGGGTTTAAAGAGACCCAGTACTTC.

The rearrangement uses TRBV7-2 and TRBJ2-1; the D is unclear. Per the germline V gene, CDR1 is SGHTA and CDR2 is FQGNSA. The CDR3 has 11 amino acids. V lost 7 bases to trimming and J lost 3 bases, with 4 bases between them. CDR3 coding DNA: TGTGCCAGCACCTTCTACAATGAGCAGTTCTTC. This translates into CASTFYNEQFF.

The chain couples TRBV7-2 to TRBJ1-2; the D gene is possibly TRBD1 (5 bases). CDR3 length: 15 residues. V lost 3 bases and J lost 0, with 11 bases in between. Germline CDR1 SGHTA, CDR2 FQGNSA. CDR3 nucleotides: TGTGCCAGCAGCTTGGGGGGGAAAACTAACTATGGCTACACCTTC. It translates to CASSLGGKTNYGYTF.

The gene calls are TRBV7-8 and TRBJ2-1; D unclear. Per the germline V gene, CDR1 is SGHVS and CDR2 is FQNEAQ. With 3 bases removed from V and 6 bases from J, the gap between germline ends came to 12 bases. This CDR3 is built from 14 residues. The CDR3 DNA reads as TGTGCCAGCAGCTTTTTTTCAACGACCAATGAGCAGTTCTTC. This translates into CASSFFSTTNEQFF.

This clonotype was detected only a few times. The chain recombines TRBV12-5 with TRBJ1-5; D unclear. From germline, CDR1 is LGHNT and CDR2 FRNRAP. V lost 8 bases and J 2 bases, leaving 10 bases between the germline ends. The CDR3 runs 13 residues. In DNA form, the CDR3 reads TGTGCTAGTCAAGGGCTCGGCAATCAGCCCCAGCATTTT. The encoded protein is CASQGLGNQPQHF.

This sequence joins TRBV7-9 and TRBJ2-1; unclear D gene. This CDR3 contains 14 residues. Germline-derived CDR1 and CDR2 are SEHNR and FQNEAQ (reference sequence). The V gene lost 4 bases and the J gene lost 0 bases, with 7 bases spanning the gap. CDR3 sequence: CASSSALSYNEQFF. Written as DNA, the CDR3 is TGTGCCAGCAGCTCGGCGCTCTCCTACAATGAGCAGTTCTTC.

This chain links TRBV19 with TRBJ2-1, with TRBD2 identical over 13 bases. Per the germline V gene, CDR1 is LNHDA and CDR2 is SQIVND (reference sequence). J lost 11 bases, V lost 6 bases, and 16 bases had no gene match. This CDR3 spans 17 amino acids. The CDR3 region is CASSPQLLAGGRKKQFF. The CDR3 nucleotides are TGTGCCAGTAGCCCCCAACTACTAGCGGGAGGGCGGAAAAAGCAGTTCTTC.

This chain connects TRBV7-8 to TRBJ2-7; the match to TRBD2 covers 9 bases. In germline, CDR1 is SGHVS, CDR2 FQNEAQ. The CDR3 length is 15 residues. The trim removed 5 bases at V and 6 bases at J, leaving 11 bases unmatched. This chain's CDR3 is CASSLWDSGGLEQYF. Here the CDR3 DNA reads TGTGCCAGCAGCCTATGGGACAGCGGGGGGCTCGAGCAGTACTTC.

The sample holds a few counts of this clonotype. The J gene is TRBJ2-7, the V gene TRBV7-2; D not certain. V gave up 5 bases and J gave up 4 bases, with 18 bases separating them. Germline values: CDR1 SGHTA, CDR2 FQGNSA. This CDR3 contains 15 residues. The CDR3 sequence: CASSPPSWGRYEQYF. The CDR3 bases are TGTGCCAGCAGCCCGCCCTCATGGGGAAGGTACGAGCAGTACTTC.

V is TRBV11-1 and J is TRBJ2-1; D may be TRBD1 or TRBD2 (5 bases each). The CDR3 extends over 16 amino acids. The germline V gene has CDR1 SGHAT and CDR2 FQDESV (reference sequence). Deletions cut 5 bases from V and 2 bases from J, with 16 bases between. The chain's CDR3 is CASSPVGTRTYNEQFF. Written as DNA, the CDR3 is TGTGCCAGCAGCCCCGTAGGGACGCGGACCTACAATGAGCAGTTCTTC.